This TCR beta chain is from a study of CD8 T cells in Susac syndrome. The overall study: When blood was collected, patients with Susac syndrome were therapy-naive, were taking corticosteroids, or were receiving intravenous immunoglobulin alone.

Sequencing of TCR beta was performed on blood CD8+ and CD4+ T cells. Trimming removed 3 bases from V and 0 bases from J; junction bases left unmatched: 6. CDR3 length equals 16 residues. From germline, CDR1 is LGHNA and CDR2 YSLEER. Random hexamers were used to reverse transcribe the RNA input (about 0.5 to 1 ug). Amplification of TCR beta CDR3 used immunoSEQ multiplex PCR across 54 Vbeta and 13 Jbeta. TCRdb analysed the immunoSEQ multiplex PCR reads with MiXCR anew, one entry per CDR3 protein. The sample yields about 210,000 distinct CDR3 sequences, 94% seen once. This receptor was taken from a human donor with Susac syndrome. The chain uses TRBV4-3 and TRBJ1-2; 8 bases are a match to TRBD1. Material: CD4+ T cells from PBMCs. The CDR3 DNA reads TGCGCCAGCAGCCAGGGGACAGGTGCTTCTAACTATGGCTACACCTTC. It is translated as CASSQGTGASNYGYTF.